The clone carrying this TCR beta chain turned up a few times. This sequence is one base from a far larger clone and is likely a read error. From 300 to 400 ng of RNA, a library with molecular barcoded alpha/delta and beta/gamma adaptors was made. One entry per CDR3 protein results from TCRdb running MiXCR on the reads. This sample has 120,000 or so distinct CDR3 sequences, with approximately 12% found just once. The sample is drawn from a study of read filtering for tumor transcriptome and immune sequencing. At the level of the study: Revised staging placed eight or nine patients in R-ISS I, 15 to 20 in II, six or seven in III.

The CDR3 covers 14 residues. The chain joins TRBV12-3 or TRBV12-4 to TRBJ2-1, with D unclear. The receptor was derived from a donor at least 40 years old with multiple myeloma. The sample comprised a population of CD138-negative cells sorted from bone marrow. The CDR3 region has the DNA TGTGCCAGCTCTATGGAGAGCTCCTTCAATGAGCAGTTCTTC. Its protein product is CASSMESSFNEQFF.